These T cell receptor beta chains were read from a single sample in a study of blood T cells in healthy people across ages. TCRdb passed the 5' RACE reads through MiXCR, listing each CDR3 protein once. The sample includes hundreds of thousands of distinct CDR3 sequences, approximately 50% of them seen just once. The specimen sequenced was blood. These TCRs come from an older woman in good health. Each CDR3 is given with its conserved first and last residue. A D gene is named only where the DNA matches it firmly. Clone size appears in some rows only: once, few, many, or a class for an expanded clone.

clone_size	d_call	j_call	v_call	cdr3_aa	cdr3_nt
-	-	TRBJ2-1	TRBV24-1	CATSDLWGRDKGNEQFF	TGTGCCACCAGTGACCTGTGGGGGCGGGATAAGGGCAATGAGCAGTTCTTC
few	-	TRBJ1-2	TRBV7-2	CASTLTGDTNYGYTF	TGTGCCAGCACCCTTACGGGCGATACTAACTATGGCTACACCTTC
once	TRBD2	TRBJ2-7	TRBV7-2	CASSSRLAGEREQYF	TGTGCCAGCAGCTCCCGACTAGCGGGAGAGCGCGAGCAGTACTTC
-	-	TRBJ1-5	TRBV21-1	CASSKIVLGSGLPANQPQHF	TGTGCCAGCAGCAAAATCGTGTTAGGTTCAGGGCTTCCCGCCAATCAGCCCCAGCATTTT
many	-	TRBJ2-3	TRBV20-1	CSARELAPHTDTQYF	TGCAGTGCTAGGGAGCTAGCCCCGCACACAGATACGCAGTATTTT
-	-	TRBJ1-4	TRBV15	CATSRVTGRNEKLFF	TGTGCCACCAGCAGAGTTACGGGCCGTAATGAAAAACTGTTTTTT
-	-	TRBJ1-4	TRBV12-3/TRBV12-4	CASSLIRANEKLFF	TGTGCCAGCAGTTTAATCCGGGCTAATGAAAAACTGTTTTTT
-	-	TRBJ1-5	TRBV6-1	CASSGTPNQPQHF	TGTGCCAGCTCCGGGACACCCAATCAGCCCCAGCATTTT
-	TRBD2	TRBJ2-7	TRBV7-3	CASSPAGGITCEQYF	TGTGCCAGCAGCCCAGCGGGAGGGATTACCTGCGAGCAGTACTTC
few	-	TRBJ2-7	TRBV2	CASVGGLSYEQYF	TGTGCCAGCGTCGGAGGCCTCTCCTACGAGCAGTACTTC
-	-	TRBJ1-1	TRBV28	CAVRVSNTEAFF	TGTGCCGTCAGGGTTTCGAACACTGAAGCTTTCTTT
-	TRBD1	TRBJ1-6	TRBV11-2	CASSLRPSGGMSPLHF	TGTGCCAGCAGCTTACGTCCATCAGGGGGGATGTCACCCCTCCACTTT
-	-	TRBJ2-7	TRBV20-1	CSARDHPLVYEQYF	TGCAGTGCTAGAGATCATCCCCTGGTCTACGAGCAGTACTTC
-	-	TRBJ2-1	TRBV4-3	CASSQVKGRNNEQFF	TGCGCCAGCAGCCAAGTCAAGGGGCGGAACAATGAGCAGTTCTTC
-	-	TRBJ2-2	TRBV4-3	CASSHGQLDTGELFF	TGCGCCAGCAGCCACGGACAGTTGGACACCGGGGAGCTGTTTTTT
-	-	TRBJ2-5	TRBV21-1	CASSKRDRETQYF	TGTGCCAGCAGCAAGAGGGATCGGGAGACCCAGTACTTC
-	-	TRBJ2-3	TRBV4-2	CASSLGDADTQYF	TGTGCCAGCAGCTTAGGGGACGCAGATACGCAGTATTTT
-	TRBD1	TRBJ1-2	TRBV20-1	CSARHRGNIYGYTF	TGCAGTGCTAGGCACAGGGGGAATATCTATGGCTACACCTTC
few	-	TRBJ2-1	TRBV2	CASKWREDNEQFF	TGTGCCAGCAAATGGCGGGAAGACAATGAGCAGTTCTTC
-	-	TRBJ1-1	TRBV18	CASSPGQGSITEAFF	TGTGCCAGCTCACCAGGTCAGGGGAGTATCACTGAAGCTTTCTTT
-	TRBD2	TRBJ2-7	TRBV7-3	CTSSLTRLAGAYEQYF	TGTACCAGCAGCTTAACTCGCCTGGCGGGAGCTTACGAGCAGTACTTC
-	-	TRBJ2-7	TRBV7-2	CASSVEGRLYEQYF	TGTGCCAGCAGCGTCGAAGGTCGCCTCTACGAGCAGTACTTC
-	-	TRBJ1-1	TRBV11-2	CASSLVQGRDAFF	TGTGCCAGCAGCTTAGTTCAGGGGCGAGATGCTTTCTTT
-	TRBD1	TRBJ2-3	TRBV4-3	CASSQRGQGGADTQYF	TGCGCCAGCAGCCAAAGGGGACAGGGAGGCGCAGATACGCAGTATTTT
-	-	TRBJ1-5	TRBV5-1	CASSLEGSDQPQHF	TGCGCCAGCAGCTTGGAGGGATCGGATCAGCCCCAGCATTTT
-	-	TRBJ2-5	TRBV6-2/TRBV6-3	CASRRGQPQETQYF	TGTGCCAGCAGACGAGGACAGCCCCAAGAGACCCAGTACTTC
-	TRBD1	TRBJ2-7	TRBV2	CASDKWGQGNEQYF	TGTGCCAGCGATAAATGGGGACAGGGTAACGAGCAGTACTTC
-	TRBD2	TRBJ2-7	TRBV3-1	CASSQEGGGRWYEQYF	TGTGCCAGCAGCCAAGAAGGAGGCGGGAGATGGTACGAGCAGTACTTC
-	-	TRBJ1-1	TRBV27	CASSPLDWASHTEAFF	TGTGCCAGCAGCCCACTTGACTGGGCTAGTCACACTGAAGCTTTCTTT
-	-	TRBJ2-1	TRBV2	CASSYEGLGFF	TGTGCCAGCAGTTACGAGGGACTGGGGTTCTTC
-	TRBD2	TRBJ2-7	TRBV20-1	CSAPLAGEQYF	TGCAGTGCTCCCCTAGCGGGCGAGCAGTACTTC
many	-	TRBJ2-7	TRBV4-2	CASSQGLTSYEQYF	TGTGCCAGCAGCCAAGGTCTGACCTCCTACGAGCAGTACTTC
-	-	TRBJ2-5	TRBV18	CASSPLQGMEETQYF	TGTGCCAGCTCACCACTTCAGGGGATGGAGGAGACCCAGTACTTC
-	TRBD1	TRBJ2-1	TRBV7-9	CASSFRRDSYNEQFF	TGTGCCAGCAGCTTTCGTCGGGACAGCTACAATGAGCAGTTCTTC
few	-	TRBJ1-4	TRBV7-9	CASSPGITNEKLFF	TGTGCCAGCAGCCCCGGAATTACTAATGAAAAACTGTTTTTT